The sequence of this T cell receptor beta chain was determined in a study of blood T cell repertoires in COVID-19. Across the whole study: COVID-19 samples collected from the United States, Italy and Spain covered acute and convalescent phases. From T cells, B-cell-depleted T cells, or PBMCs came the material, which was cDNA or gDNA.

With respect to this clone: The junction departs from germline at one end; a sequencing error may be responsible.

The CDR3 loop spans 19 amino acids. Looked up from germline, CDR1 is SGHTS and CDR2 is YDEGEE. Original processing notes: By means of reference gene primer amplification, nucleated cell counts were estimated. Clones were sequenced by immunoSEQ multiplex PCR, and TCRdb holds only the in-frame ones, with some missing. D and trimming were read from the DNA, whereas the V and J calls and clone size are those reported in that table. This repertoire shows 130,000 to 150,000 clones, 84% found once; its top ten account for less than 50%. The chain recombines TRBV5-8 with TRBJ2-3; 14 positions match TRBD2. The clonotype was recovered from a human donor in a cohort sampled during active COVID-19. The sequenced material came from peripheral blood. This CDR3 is CASSWGLAGAKPSIDTQYF. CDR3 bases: TGTGCCAGCAGCTGGGGACTAGCGGGGGCCAAACCAAGCATAGATACGCAGTATTTT.